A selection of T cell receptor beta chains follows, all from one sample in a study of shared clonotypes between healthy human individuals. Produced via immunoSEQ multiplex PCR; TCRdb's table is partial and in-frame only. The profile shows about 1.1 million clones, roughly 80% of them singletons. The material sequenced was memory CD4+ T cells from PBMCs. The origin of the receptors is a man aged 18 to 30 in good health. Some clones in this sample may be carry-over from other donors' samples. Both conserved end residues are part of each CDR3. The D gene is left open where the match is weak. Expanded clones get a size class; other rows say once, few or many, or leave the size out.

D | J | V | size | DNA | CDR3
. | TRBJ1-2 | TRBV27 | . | TGTGCCAGCAGTTTTATTGAGGGGCGAGGCTACACCTTC | CASSFIEGRGYTF
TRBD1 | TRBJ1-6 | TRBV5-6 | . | TGTGCCAGCAGCCAGTACCGGGGACAGAATAATTCACCCCTCCACTTT | CASSQYRGQNNSPLHF
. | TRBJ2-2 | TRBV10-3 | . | TGTGCCATCCGTCCGGACACCGGGGAGCTGTTTTTT | CAIRPDTGELFF
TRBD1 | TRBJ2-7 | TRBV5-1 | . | TGCGCCAGCAGCTTCGGACAGGGGAGGAACGAGCAGTACTTC | CASSFGQGRNEQYF
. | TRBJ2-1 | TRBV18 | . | TGTGCCAGCTCACCGTCCGTAGGGCCCTACAATGAGCAGTTCTTC | CASSPSVGPYNEQFF
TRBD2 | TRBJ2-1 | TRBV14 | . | TGTGCCAGCAGCGTACGACAGGGACTAGCAGCCGCCAATGAGCAGTTCTTC | CASSVRQGLAAANEQFF
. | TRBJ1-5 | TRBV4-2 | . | TGTGCCAGCAGCCAAGCAATTCTACCGAATCAGCCCCAGCATTTT | CASSQAILPNQPQHF
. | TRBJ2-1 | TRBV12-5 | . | TGTGCTAGTGCCAACGAGGGGAGTTACAATGAGCAGTTCTTC | CASANEGSYNEQFF
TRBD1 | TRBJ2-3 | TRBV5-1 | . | TGCGCCAGCAGCTTGGAACAGGGGCCCACAGATACGCAGTATTTT | CASSLEQGPTDTQYF
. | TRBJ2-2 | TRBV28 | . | TGTGCCAGCAGCCGTTATCTGAACACCGGGGAGCTGTTTTTT | CASSRYLNTGELFF
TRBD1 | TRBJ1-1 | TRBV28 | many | TGTGCCAGCAGTTTAGAGGGGGCGCGGGGAAAAGCTTTCTTT | CASSLEGARGKAFF
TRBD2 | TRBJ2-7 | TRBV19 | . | TGTGCCAGTAGTGAGGGACTAGCGGGCCTTGGCACCTACGAGCAGTACTTC | CASSEGLAGLGTYEQYF
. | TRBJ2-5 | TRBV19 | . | TGTGCCAGTAGTATGTCAGAGGGGGGCAAGACCCAGTACTTC | CASSMSEGGKTQYF
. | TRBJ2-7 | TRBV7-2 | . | TGTGCCAGCAGCTTTCCTAGCGCGTACGAGCAGTACTTC | CASSFPSAYEQYF
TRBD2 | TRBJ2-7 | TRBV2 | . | TGTGCCAGCAGCTTGGCTAGCGGCTCCTACGAGCAGTACTTC | CASSLASGSYEQYF
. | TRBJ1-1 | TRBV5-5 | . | TGTGCCAGCAGCCACACGGTGGCGAACACTGAAGCTTTCTTT | CASSHTVANTEAFF
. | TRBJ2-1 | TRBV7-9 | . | TGTGCCAGCAGAAAGGGACTTTCCCCAACCTACAATGAGCAGTTCTTC | CASRKGLSPTYNEQFF
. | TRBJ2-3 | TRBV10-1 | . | TGCGCCAGCGGGAAGACTAGAAGCACAGATACGCAGTATTTT | CASGKTRSTDTQYF
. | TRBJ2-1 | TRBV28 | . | TGTGCCAGCAGTCCGTGGACTGATTACAATGAGCAGTTCTTC | CASSPWTDYNEQFF
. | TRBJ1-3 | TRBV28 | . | TGTGCCAGCGAGACAGTCCGCTCTGGAAACACCATATATTTT | CASETVRSGNTIYF
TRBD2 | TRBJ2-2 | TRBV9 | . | TGTGCCAGCAGCCCTACTAGCGGGGTAATCACCGGGGAGCTGTTTTTT | CASSPTSGVITGELFF
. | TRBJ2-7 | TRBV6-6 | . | TGTGCCGGCACCTTCGCTCAAGGGGTCCTTTTGGAGCAGTACTTC | CAGTFAQGVLLEQYF
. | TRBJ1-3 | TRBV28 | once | TGTGCCAGCAGAATGCGGGGAAACACCATATATTTT | CASRMRGNTIYF
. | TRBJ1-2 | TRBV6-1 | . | TGTGCCAGCAGTGTTCGGACTTCTAACTATGGCTACACCTTC | CASSVRTSNYGYTF
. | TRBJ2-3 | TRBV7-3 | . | TGTGCCAGCAGCTTAACTAGCGGAATTAGCACAGATACGCAGTATTTT | CASSLTSGISTDTQYF
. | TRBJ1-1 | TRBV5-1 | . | TGCGCCAGCAGCAAGAACAGGGTTAGGAACACTGAAGCTTTCTTT | CASSKNRVRNTEAFF
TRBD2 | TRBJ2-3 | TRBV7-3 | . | TGTGCCAGCAGCTTCGGGACTAGCGGGGGCACAGATACGCAGTATTTT | CASSFGTSGGTDTQYF
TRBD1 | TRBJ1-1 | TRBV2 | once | TGTGCCAGCAACAAGGACAGGGAAACTGAAGCTTTCTTT | CASNKDRETEAFF
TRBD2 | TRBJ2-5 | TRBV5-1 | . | TGCGCCAGCAGCTTTGGACCCCCGGGGACTAGCGGGTACCAAGAGACCCAGTACTTC | CASSFGPPGTSGYQETQYF
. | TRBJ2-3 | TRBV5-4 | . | TGTGCCAGCAGCCCTGGAGGGTTTGTGGGTACGCAGTATTTT | CASSPGGFVGTQYF
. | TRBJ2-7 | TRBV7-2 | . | TGTGCCAGCAGCTTAGCGAGTTCGTACTACGAGCAGTACTTC | CASSLASSYYEQYF
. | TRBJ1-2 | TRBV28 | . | TGTGCCAGCAGTTACCAGTTCTATGGCTACACCTTC | CASSYQFYGYTF
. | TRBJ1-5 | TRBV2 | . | TGTGCCAGCAGTGGGTCCTATAGCAATCAGCCCCAGCATTTT | CASSGSYSNQPQHF
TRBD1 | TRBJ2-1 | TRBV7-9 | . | TGTGCCAGCAGCTTTGTCGACAGGGGTGATGAGCAGTTCTTC | CASSFVDRGDEQFF
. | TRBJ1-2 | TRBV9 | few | TGTGCCAGCAGCGTAGTGTCAAACTATGGCTACACCTTC | CASSVVSNYGYTF
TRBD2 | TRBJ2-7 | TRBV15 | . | TGTGCCACCAGCAGAGATGGGACTACCACCTACGAGCAGTACTTC | CATSRDGTTTYEQYF
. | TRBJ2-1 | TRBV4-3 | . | TGCGCCAGCAGCGCCCGGGCCATGACAGGCGTCTCCTACAATGAGCAGTTCTTC | CASSARAMTGVSYNEQFF
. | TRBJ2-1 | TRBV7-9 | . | TGTGCCAGCGGCTCCTCGGACGTCTGGAATGAGCAGTTCTTC | CASGSSDVWNEQFF
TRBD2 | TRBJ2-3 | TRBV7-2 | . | TGTGCCAGCAGTTCCCCGACTAGCGCCACAGATACGCAGTATTTT | CASSSPTSATDTQYF
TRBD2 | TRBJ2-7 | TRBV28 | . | TGTGCCACCGGGAGGGGCGGGAACCCCCACGAGCAGTACTTC | CATGRGGNPHEQYF
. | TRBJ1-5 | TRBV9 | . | TGTGCCAGCAGCGCCTCATCCGGGGATCAGCCCCAGCATTTT | CASSASSGDQPQHF
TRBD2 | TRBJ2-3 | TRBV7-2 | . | TGTGCCAGCAGCTCCAAGGGACTAGCGGCTCGCACAGATACGCAGTATTTT | CASSSKGLAARTDTQYF
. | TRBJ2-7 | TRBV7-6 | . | TGTGCCAGCAGCAGCCCCGGGACCCACTACGAGCAGTACTTC | CASSSPGTHYEQYF
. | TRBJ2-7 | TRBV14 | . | TGTGCCAGCAGCTACGGAAACAAGGTGGGCGAGCAGTACTTC | CASSYGNKVGEQYF
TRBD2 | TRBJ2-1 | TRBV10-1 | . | TGCGCCAGCAGTGAGCGTCTAGCGGGAGTCTGGGATGAGCAGTTCTTC | CASSERLAGVWDEQFF
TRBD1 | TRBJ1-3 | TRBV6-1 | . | TGTGCCAGCAGGACAGGGCACTACTCTGGAAACACCATATATTTT | CASRTGHYSGNTIYF
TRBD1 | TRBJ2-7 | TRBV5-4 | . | TGTGCCAGCAGCTTGGGGACCGTACGACAGGGGAGCTACGAGCAGTACTTC | CASSLGTVRQGSYEQYF
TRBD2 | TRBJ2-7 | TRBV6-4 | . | TGTGCCAGCAGTGACTCGAGTACTAGCGGAGACCCCCTTCTGGAGCAGTACTTC | CASSDSSTSGDPLLEQYF
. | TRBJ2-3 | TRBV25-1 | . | TGTGCCAGCAGAGCGACAGCCGTAGATACGCAGTATTTT | CASRATAVDTQYF
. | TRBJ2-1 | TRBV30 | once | TGTGCCTGGAGTTCCCGCCTAGGGAGTGAGCAGTTCTTC | CAWSSRLGSEQFF